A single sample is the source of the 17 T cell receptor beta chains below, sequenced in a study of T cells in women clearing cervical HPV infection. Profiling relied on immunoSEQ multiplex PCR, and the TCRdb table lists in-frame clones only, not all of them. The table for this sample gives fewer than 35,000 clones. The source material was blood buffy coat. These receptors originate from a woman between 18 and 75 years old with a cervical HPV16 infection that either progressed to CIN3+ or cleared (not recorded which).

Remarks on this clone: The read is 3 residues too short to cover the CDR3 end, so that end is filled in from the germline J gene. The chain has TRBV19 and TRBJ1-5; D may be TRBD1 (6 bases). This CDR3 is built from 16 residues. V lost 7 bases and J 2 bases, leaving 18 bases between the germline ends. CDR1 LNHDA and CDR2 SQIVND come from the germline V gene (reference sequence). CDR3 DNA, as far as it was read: TGTGCCAGTACCACAGACAGGAGCCGGGGCAATCAGCCC. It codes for CASTTDRSRGNQP. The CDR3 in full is CASTTDRSRGNQPQHF.

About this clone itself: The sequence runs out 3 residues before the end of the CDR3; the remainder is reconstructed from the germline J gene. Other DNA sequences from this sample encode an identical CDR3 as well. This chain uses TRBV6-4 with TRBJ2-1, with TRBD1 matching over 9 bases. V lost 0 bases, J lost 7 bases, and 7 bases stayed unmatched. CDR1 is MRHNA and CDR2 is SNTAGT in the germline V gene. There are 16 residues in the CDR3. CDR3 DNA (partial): TGTGCCAGCAGTGACTCCCCGGGACAGGGAAGTAATGAG. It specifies CASSDSPGQGSNE. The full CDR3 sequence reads CASSDSPGQGSNEQFF.

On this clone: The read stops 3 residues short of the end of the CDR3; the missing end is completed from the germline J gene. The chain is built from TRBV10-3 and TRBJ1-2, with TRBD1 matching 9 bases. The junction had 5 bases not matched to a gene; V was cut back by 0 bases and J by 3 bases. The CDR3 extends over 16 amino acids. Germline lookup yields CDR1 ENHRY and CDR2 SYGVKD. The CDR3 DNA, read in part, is TGTGCCATCAGTGAGTCCAGGACAGGGGCATACTATGGC. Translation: CAISESRTGAYYG. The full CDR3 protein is CAISESRTGAYYGYTF.

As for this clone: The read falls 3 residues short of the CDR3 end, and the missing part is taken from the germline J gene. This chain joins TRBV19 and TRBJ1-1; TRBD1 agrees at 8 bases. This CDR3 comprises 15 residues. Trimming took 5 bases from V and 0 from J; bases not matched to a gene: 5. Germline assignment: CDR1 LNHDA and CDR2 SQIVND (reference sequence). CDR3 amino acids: CASSWAGGLNTEAFF. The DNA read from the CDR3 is TGTGCCAGTAGTTGGGCAGGGGGCCTGAACACTGAA.

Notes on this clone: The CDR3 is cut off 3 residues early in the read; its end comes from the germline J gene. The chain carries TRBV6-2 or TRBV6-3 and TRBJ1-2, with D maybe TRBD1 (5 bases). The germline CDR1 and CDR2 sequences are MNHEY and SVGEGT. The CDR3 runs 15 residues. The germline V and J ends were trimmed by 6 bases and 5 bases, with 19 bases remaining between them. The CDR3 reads CASSSRGASQYGYTF. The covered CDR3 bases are TGTGCCAGCAGCTCAAGGGGCGCAAGCCAGTATGGC.

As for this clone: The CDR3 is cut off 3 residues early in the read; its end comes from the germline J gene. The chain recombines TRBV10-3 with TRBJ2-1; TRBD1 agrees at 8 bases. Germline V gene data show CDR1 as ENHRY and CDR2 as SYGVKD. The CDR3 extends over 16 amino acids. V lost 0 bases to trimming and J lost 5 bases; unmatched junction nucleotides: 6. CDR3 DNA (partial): TGTGCCATCAGTGAGTCCCGGACAGGGTACAACAATGAG. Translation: CAISESRTGYNNE. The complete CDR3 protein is CAISESRTGYNNEQFF.

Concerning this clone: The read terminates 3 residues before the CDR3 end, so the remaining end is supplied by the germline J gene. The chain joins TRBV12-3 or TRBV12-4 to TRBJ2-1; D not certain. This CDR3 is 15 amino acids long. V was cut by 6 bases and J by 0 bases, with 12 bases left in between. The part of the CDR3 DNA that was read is TGTGCCAGCAGAGCTCCAGGTGGCTCCTACAATGAG. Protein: CASRAPGGSYNE. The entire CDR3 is CASRAPGGSYNEQFF.

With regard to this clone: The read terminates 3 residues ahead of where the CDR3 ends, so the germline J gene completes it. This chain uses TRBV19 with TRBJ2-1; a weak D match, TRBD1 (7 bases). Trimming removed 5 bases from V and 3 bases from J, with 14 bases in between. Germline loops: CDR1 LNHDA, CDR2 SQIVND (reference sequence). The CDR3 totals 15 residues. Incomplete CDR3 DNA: TGTGCCAGTAGTTTGCGGGACAGAGGCTACAATGAG. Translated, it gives CASSLRDRGYNE. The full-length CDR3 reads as CASSLRDRGYNEQFF.

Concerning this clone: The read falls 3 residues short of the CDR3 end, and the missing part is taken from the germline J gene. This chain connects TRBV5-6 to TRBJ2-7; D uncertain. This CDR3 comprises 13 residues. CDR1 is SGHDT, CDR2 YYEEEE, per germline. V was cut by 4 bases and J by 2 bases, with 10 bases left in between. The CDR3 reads CASSADSTYEQYF. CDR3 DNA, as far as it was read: TGTGCCAGCAGCGCTGACTCGACCTACGAG.

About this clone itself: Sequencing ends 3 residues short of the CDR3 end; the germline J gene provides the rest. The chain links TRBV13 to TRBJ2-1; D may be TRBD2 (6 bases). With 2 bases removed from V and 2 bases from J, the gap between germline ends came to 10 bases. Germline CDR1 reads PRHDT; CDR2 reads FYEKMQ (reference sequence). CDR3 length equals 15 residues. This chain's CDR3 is CASSLTGGPYNEQFF. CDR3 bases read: TGTGCCAGCAGCTTAACCGGGGGACCCTACAATGAG. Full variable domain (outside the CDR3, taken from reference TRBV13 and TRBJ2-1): AAGVIQSPRHLIKEKRETATLKCYPIPRHDTVYWYQQGPGQDPQFLISFYEKMQSDKGSIPDRFSAQQFSDYHSELNMSSLELGDSALYFCASSLTGGPYNEQFFGPGTRLTVL.

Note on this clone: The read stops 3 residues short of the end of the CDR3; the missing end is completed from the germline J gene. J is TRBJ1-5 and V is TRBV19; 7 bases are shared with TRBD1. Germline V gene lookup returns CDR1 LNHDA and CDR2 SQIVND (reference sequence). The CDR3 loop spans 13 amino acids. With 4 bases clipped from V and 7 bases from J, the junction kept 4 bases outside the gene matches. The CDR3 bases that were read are TGTGCCAGTAGTAAAACAGGGGAACAGCCC. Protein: CASSKTGEQP. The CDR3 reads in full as CASSKTGEQPQHF.

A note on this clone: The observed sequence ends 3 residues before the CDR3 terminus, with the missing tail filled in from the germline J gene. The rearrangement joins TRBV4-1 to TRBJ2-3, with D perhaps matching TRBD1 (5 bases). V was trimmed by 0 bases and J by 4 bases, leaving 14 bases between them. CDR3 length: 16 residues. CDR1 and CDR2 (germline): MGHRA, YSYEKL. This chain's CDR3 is CASSQDSGSSSDTQYF. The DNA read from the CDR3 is TGCGCCAGCAGCCAAGATTCAGGGTCCTCCTCAGATACG.

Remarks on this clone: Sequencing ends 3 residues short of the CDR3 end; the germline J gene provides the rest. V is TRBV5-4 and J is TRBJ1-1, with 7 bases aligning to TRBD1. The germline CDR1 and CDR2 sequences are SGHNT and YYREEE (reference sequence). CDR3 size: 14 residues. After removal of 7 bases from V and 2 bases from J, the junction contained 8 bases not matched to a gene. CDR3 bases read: TGTGCCAGCCGATTTGACAGGGAAAACACTGAA. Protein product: CASRFDRENTE. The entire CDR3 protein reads CASRFDRENTEAFF.

CDR3 loop: CAWSVDYEAFF. CDR3 DNA, as far as it was read: TGTGCCTGGAGTGTGGACTATGAA. The rearrangement links TRBV30 to TRBJ1-1; D remains ambiguous. The DNA ends 3 residues before the CDR3 does, and the rest of the CDR3 is filled in from the germline J gene. The V end was cut by 0 bases, the J end by 7 bases, with 6 bases between. The V gene's germline CDR1 is GTSNPN and CDR2 SVGIG (reference sequence). This CDR3 is built from 11 residues.

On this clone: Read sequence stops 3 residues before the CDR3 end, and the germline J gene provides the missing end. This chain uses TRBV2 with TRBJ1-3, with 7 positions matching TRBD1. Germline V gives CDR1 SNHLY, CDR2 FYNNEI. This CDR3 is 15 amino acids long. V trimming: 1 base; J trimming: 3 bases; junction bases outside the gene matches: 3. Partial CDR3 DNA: TGTGCCAGCAGTGAAGAGGCAGGGGGTGGAAACACC. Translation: CASSEEAGGGNT. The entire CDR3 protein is CASSEEAGGGNTIYF.

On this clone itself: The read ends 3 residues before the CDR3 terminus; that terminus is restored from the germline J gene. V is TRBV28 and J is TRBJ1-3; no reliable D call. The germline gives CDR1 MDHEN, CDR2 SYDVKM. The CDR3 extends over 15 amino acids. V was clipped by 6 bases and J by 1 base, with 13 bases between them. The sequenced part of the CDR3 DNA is TGTGCCAGCAGCCTCGCGGTCCGATCTGGAAACACC. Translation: CASSLAVRSGNT. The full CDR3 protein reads CASSLAVRSGNTIYF.

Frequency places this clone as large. The CDR3 here is CASSLGQSGANVLTF. The CDR3 DNA, read in part, is TGTGCCAGCAGTCTAGGACAGTCTGGGGCCAACGTC. The V and J genes are TRBV2 and TRBJ2-6, with D perhaps TRBD1 (6 bases). The CDR3 extends 3 residues past the end of the read, so its final part is completed from the germline J gene. From germline, CDR1 is SNHLY and CDR2 FYNNEI. The CDR3 length is 15 residues. V lost 5 bases and J lost 1, with 9 bases in between.